The 5 T cell receptor beta chains below all came from one sample that was sequenced in a study of blood T cell repertoires in COVID-19. Assay used: immunoSEQ multiplex PCR; TCRdb lists only in-frame clones, some missing. The sample lists around 400,000 clones; around 89% were seen once. The specimen was peripheral blood. These receptors all stem from a man in his forties or fifties with acute or convalescent COVID-19.

This chain joins TRBV7-2 and TRBJ2-7; perhaps TRBD1 as D (6 bases). V shed 3 bases and J shed 0 bases, with 9 bases lying between them. CDR3 length: 14 amino acids. CDR1 and CDR2 from the germline V gene are SGHTA and FQGNSA. Here the CDR3 reads CASSFGQISYEQYF. CDR3 nucleotide sequence: TGTGCCAGCAGCTTCGGACAGATCTCCTACGAGCAGTACTTC.

V and J are TRBV27 and TRBJ2-7, with 8 bases that match TRBD2. The V and J ends lost 5 bases and 4 bases, in that order; junction bases with no gene match: 10. The CDR3 is 15 amino acids. Per the germline V gene, CDR1 is MNHEY and CDR2 is SMNVEV (reference sequence). The DNA for the CDR3 is TGTGCCAGCAGTCCGACCGGGACTAGTGGATACGAGCAGTACTTC. Translated: CASSPTGTSGYEQYF.

This clone was found once. An end of the junction differs from the germline gene, which may be a read error. The chain couples TRBV3-1 (or the pseudogene TRBV3-2) to TRBJ2-4; TRBD1 matches at 7 bases. CDR1 LGHDT and CDR2 YNNKEL come from the germline V gene (reference sequence). The CDR3 totals 14 residues. CDR3 sequence (DNA): TGTGCCAACAGCCTCTGGGACAGTTCAAACATTCAGTACTTC. Protein product: CANSLWDSSNIQYF.

This clone was recorded a few times. The J gene is TRBJ2-7, the V gene TRBV3-1 (or the pseudogene TRBV3-2); 7 bases are shared with TRBD1. V was pared by 2 bases and J by 3 bases, with 16 bases of the junction left unmatched. Germline CDR1 reads LGHDT; CDR2 reads YNNKEL (reference sequence). The length of the CDR3 is 18 residues. CDR3 protein: CASSQREPTGADFYEQYF. CDR3 nucleotide sequence: TGTGCCAGCAGCCAACGCGAACCTACAGGGGCCGATTTCTACGAGCAGTACTTC.

The J gene is TRBJ1-2, the V gene TRBV18; D gene uncertain. Germline CDR1 is KGHSH and CDR2 is LQKENI. The CDR3 is made up of 14 amino acids. The V end lost 0 bases, the J end lost 8 bases, and 13 bases lay between the germline ends. The DNA for the CDR3 is TGTGCCAGCTCACCACCCGCCAGGCTCGACGGCTACACCTTC. Amino acids: CASSPPARLDGYTF.